This T cell receptor beta chain was profiled in a study of shared T cell receptors in the human thymus. This clone was observed a single time. Here immunoSEQ multiplex PCR was the method, and the copy in TCRdb shows in-frame clones only, minus some. There are hundreds of thousands of clones in the sample; roughly 88% occur only once, and over 0.008% lies in the top ten. V was pared by 0 bases and J by 2 bases, with 14 bases of the junction left unmatched. Germline CDR1 and CDR2: LGHNT and FRNRAP. CDR3 length: 20 residues. This sample was also put to use in a study of human thymus T cells. As that study records: Samples came from healthy Finnish infants during open corrective cardiac surgery. Thymus pieces cut out during corrective heart surgery were the tissue that was used. Among thymic and blood repertoires, usage of V and J genes appeared biased. Thymic repertoires of unrelated individuals were reported in related research to overlap highly.

The receptor's source is a boy under three years old with a congenital heart defect. V gene TRBV12-5 combines with J gene TRBJ2-3; 10 bases match TRBD2. The sample consisted of thymocytes. The DNA for the CDR3 is TGTGCTAGTGGTTTGGTACAGGGCCTCCTCCTAGCGGGGGTCACAGATACGCAGTATTTT. Encoded protein: CASGLVQGLLLAGVTDTQYF.